This T cell receptor beta chain was retrieved from a study of cytotoxic CD8 clonotypes in ibrutinib-treated CLL (dated by TCRdb to about 2021). About the full investigation: In this cohort, around 15 patients were treatment-naive and ten to eleven were relapsed/refractory, while fewer than 18 had unmutated IGHV. Partial responses were observed in some 24 patients and complete responses in 2; after a median follow-up of about 69 months, remission was maintained in 15 or so patients and progression was observed in some twelve. The response samples were drawn at a median of 12 months into treatment, with a range of about 6 to 40 months. On average, each sample yielded around 270,000 productive templates and tens of thousands of productive rearrangements. Of the approximately 94 people in the trial, approximately 24 had longitudinal samples available. Cryopreserved peripheral blood mononuclear cells were obtained before treatment, at response, and at either sustained remission or disease progression. All remission and progressive disease samples were collected while patients were still receiving ibrutinib. Study-wide conclusions, independent of this receptor: Baseline clonality exceeded that of age-matched healthy donors and correlated strongly with circulating CD8+ T-cell counts. Clonality rose at ibrutinib response, remained stable during sustained remission, and dropped back toward baseline at progression. Public clonotypes were rare and either shrank or stayed stable during treatment, and the rise in clonality at ibrutinib response reflected expansion of private clonotypes. Sustained-remission and progressing patients did not have matched sampling times, and lymph node repertoires were not examined.

A MiSeq instrument was used for deep resolution sequencing, which targeted depths ranging from 1 in 1 million up to 1 in 200,000 T cells, with coverage averaging 10x for each clonotype. TCR beta libraries were generated with the immunoSEQ hsTCRB Kit. The study's processing was this. The data were analyzed with ImmunoSEQ Analyzer and ImmunoSEQ Data Assistant, and V, D and J gene assignments followed IMGT definitions. Clonality, which ranges from 0 to 1, was calculated by subtracting the normalized Shannon entropy of productive rearrangement frequencies from one. Only overrepresented clonotypes making up at least 0.05% of each patient's repertoire were included in the public clonotype analysis. Approximately 12 repertoires from age-matched healthy donors, obtained from immuneACCESS, served as clonality controls. TCRdb retrieved this table from immuneACCESS and kept in-frame rearrangements only. Not all clones are present; in checked studies, unresolved V genes account for under half, and no reason is known for the remainder. Clonal size and the V and J genes are those of that table, whereas D and trimming came from the DNA. This sample is represented by hundreds of thousands of clones; 60% to 80% of them were singletons. About 6.7% of the sample is taken by the ten largest.

Worth noting for this clone: This clone's antigen is unknown. Base qualities are missing; no much larger clone stands one base away.

For TCR beta library preparation, roughly 2 micrograms of genomic DNA were isolated from cryopreserved PBMCs. Longitudinal blood samples from CLL patients receiving ibrutinib monotherapy were subjected to high-throughput TCR beta sequencing. Patients were enrolled in a phase 2 open-label single-center ibrutinib monotherapy trial. The clonotype comes from a human donor with chronic lymphocytic leukemia. Sequenced material: PBMCs, taken after 36 months of ibrutinib treatment.

Read as DNA, the sequence is TGCGCCAGCAGCCAAGAGACAGCGTACAACTATGGCTACACCTTC. It translates as CASSQETAYNYGYTF. Recombination linked TRBV4-1 to TRBJ1-2; D gene: possibly TRBD1, on 5 matching bases. The germline V gene specifies MGHRA as CDR1 and YSYEKL as CDR2. V sheds 0 bases and J sheds 2 bases, leaving 10 bases between their ends. The CDR3 holds 15 amino acids from the cysteine to the phenylalanine. Of the read, only the CDR3 DNA is kept; its 45 bases are in frame from base 1.